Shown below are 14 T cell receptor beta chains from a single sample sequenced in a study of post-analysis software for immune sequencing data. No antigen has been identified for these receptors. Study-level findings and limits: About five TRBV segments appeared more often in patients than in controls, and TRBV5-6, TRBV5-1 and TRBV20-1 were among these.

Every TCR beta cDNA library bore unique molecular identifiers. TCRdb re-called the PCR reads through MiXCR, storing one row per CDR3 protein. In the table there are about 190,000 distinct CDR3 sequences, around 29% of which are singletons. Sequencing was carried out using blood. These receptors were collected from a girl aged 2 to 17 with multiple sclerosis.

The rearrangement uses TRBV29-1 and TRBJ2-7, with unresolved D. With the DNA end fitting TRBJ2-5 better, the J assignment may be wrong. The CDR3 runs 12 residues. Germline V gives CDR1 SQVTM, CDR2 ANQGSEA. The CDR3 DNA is TGCAGCGTTGAGTTGGATGGGGAGACCCAGTACTTC. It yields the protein CSVELDGETQYF.

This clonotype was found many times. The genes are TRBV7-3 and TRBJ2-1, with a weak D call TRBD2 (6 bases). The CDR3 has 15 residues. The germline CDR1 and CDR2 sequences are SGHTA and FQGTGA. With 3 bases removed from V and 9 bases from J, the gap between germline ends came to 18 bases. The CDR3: CASSFRRGPESEQFF. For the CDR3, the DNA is TGTGCCAGCAGCTTTAGGCGGGGCCCGGAAAGTGAGCAGTTCTTC. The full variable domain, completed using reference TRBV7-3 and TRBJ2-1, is GAGVSQTPSNKVTEKGKYVELRCDPISGHTALYWYRQSLGQGPEFLIYFQGTGAADDSGLPNDRFFAVRPEGSVSTLKIQRTERGDSAVYLCASSFRRGPESEQFFGPGTRLTVL.

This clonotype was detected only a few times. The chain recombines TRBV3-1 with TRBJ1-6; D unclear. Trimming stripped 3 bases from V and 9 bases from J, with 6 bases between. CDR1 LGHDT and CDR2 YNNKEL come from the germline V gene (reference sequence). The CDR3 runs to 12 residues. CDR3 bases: TGTGCCAGCAGCCATAGTGGTTCACCCCTCCACTTT. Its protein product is CASSHSGSPLHF. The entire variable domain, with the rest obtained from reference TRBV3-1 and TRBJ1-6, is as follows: DTAVSQTPKYLVTQMGNDKSIKCEQNLGHDTMYWYKQDSKKFLKIMFSYNNKELIINETVPNRFSPKSPDKAHLNLHINSLELGDSAVYFCASSHSGSPLHFGNGTRLTVT.

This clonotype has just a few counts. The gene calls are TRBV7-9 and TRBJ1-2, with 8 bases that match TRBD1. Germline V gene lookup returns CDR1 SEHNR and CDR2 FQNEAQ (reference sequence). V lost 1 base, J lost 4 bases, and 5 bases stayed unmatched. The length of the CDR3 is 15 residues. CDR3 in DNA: TGTGCCAGCAGCTTAGGTCTCGGGACAGGCTATGGCTACACCTTC. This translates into CASSLGLGTGYGYTF. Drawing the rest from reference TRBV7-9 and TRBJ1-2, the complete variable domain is DTGVSQNPRHKITKRGQNVTFRCDPISEHNRLYWYRQTLGQGPEFLTYFQNEAQLEKSRLLSDRFSAERPKGSFSTLEIQRTEQGDSAMYLCASSLGLGTGYGYTFGSGTRLTVV.

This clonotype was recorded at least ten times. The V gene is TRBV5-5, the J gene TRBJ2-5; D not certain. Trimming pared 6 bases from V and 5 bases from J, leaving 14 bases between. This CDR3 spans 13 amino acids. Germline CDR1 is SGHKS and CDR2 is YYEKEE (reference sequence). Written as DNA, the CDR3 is TGTGCCAGCACCACGCAGGACGGGGAGACCCAGTACTTC. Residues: CASTTQDGETQYF.

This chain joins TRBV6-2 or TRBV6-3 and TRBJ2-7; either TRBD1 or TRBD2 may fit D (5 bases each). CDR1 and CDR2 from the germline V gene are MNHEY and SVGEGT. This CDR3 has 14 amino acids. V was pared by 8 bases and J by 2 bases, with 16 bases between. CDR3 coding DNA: TGTGCCAGCCCTTCGCGGGTAGGGGCCTACGAGCAGTACTTC. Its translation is CASPSRVGAYEQYF.

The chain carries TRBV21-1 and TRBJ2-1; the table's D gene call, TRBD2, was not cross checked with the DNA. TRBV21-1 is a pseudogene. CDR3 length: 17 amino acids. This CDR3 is CASSSSRERDLYGEQFF. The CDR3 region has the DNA TGTGCCAGCAGCAGTTCTCGGGAGCGGGACCTTTATGGTGAGCAGTTCTTC.

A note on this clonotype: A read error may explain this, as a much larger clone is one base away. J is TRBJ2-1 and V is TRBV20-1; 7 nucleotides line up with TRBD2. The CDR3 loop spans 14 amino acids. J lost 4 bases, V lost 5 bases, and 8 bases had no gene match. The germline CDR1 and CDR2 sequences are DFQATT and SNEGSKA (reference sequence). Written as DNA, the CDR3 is TGCAGTGCTCGAGGACTAGGAAAATACAATGAGCAGTTCTTC. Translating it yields CSARGLGKYNEQFF.

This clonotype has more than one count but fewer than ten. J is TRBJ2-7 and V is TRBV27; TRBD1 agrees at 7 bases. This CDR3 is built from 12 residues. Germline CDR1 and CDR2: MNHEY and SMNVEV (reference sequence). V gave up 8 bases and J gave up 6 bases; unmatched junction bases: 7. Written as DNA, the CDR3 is TGTGCCAGCGCCCGGACAGGCGGCGAGCAGTACTTC. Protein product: CASARTGGEQYF.

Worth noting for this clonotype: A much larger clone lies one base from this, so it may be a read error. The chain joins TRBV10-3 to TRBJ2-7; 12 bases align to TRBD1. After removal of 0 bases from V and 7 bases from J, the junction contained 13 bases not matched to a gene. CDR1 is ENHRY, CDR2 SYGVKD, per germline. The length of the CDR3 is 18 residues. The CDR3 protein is CAISESVRGQGASGEQYF. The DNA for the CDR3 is TGTGCCATCAGTGAGTCGGTGCGGGGACAGGGGGCGTCAGGTGAGCAGTACTTC.

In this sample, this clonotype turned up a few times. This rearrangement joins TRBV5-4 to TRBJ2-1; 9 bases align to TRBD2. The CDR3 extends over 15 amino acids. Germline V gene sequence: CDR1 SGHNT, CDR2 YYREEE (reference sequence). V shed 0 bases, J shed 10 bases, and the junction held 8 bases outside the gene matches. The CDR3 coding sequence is TGTGCCAGCAGCTTGGGTGGTAGCGGGGGCCCCGAGCAGTTCTTC. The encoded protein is CASSLGGSGGPEQFF.

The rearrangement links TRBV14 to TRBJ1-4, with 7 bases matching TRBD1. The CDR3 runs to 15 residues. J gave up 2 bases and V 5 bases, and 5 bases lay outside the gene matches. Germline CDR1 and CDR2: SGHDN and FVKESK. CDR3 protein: CASSAQTGTNEKLFF. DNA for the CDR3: TGTGCCAGCAGCGCACAGACAGGGACTAATGAAAAACTGTTTTTT.

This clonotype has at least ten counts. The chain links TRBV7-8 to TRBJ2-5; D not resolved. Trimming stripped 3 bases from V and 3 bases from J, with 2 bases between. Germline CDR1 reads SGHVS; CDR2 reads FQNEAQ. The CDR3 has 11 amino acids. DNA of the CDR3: TGTGCCAGCAGCTTTAAAGAGACCCAGTACTTC. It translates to CASSFKETQYF.

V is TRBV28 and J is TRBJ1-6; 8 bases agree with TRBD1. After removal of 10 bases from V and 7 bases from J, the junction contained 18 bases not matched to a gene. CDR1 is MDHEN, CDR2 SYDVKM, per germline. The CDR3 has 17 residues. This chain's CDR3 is CATSYTPGGVKNSPLHF. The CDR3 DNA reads TGTGCCACCAGCTATACCCCAGGGGGCGTTAAGAATTCACCCCTCCACTTT.